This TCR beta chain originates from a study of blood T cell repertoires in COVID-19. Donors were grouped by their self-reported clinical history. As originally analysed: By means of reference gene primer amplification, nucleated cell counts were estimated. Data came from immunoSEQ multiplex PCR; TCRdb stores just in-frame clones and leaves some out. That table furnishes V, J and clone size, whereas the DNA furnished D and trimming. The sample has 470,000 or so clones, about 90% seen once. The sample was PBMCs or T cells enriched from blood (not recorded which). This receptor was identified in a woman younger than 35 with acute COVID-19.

CDR3 loop: CASSFVASGFYNEQFF. In DNA form, the CDR3 reads TGTGCCAGCAGTTTTGTCGCTAGCGGCTTTTACAATGAGCAGTTCTTC. This chain links TRBV28 with TRBJ2-1, with TRBD2 matching over 7 bases. CDR3 length: 16 amino acids. Germline lookup yields CDR1 MDHEN and CDR2 SYDVKM. Losses at the gene ends were 3 bases for V and 4 bases for J; bases not matched to a gene: 9.